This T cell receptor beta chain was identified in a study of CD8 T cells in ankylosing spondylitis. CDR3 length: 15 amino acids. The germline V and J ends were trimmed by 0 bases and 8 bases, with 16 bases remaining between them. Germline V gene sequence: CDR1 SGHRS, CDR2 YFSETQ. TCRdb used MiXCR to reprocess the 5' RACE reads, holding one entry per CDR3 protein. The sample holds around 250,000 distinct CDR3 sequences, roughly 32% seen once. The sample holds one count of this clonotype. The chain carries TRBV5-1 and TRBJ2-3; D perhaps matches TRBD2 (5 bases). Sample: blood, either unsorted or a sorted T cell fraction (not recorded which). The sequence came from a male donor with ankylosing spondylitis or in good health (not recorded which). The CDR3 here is CASSLVKSGVSTQYF. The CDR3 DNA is TGCGCCAGCAGCTTGGTCAAGTCCGGGGTATCTACGCAGTATTTT.